This T cell receptor beta chain is drawn from a study of blood T cells in healthy people across ages. A J-beta primer mix and a sample-barcoded 5' primer were used in a second PCR of about 6 to 12 cycles. TCRdb reprocessed the 5' RACE reads via MiXCR and lists one record per CDR3 protein. The sample has some 780,000 distinct CDR3 sequences; more than 50% are singletons. The germline V and J ends were trimmed by 2 bases and 9 bases, with 14 bases remaining between them. Germline V gene sequence: CDR1 ENHRY, CDR2 SYGVKD. CDR3 length: 14 residues. The sample was blood. The receptor comes from a man aged 35 to 55 in good health. The rearrangement joins TRBV10-3 to TRBJ2-4, with D perhaps TRBD2 (5 bases). This chain's CDR3 is CAISERLEEAIQYF. The CDR3 coding sequence is TGTGCCATCAGTGAGCGGCTAGAGGAGGCCATTCAGTACTTC.